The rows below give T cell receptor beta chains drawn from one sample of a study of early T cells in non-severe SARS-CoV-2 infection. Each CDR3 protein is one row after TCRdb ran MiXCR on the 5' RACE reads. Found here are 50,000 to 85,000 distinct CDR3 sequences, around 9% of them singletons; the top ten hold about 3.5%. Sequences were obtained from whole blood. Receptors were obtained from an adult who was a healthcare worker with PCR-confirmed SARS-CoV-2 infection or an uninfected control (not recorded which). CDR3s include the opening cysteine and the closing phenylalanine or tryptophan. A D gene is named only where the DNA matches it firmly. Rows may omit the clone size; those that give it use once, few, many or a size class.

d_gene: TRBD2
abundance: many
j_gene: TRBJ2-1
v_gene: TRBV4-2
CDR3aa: CASSQQPGLAGPQFF
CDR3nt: TGTGCCAGCAGCCAACAACCGGGACTAGCGGGACCGCAGTTCTTC

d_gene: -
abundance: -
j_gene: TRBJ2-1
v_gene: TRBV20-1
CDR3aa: CSASGRTSSYNEQFF
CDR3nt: TGCAGTGCTAGTGGTAGGACTTCCTCCTACAATGAGCAGTTCTTC

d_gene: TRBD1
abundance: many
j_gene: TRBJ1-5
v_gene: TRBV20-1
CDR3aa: CSATGGTGGDNQPQHF
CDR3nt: TGCAGTGCTACCGGGGGGACAGGGGGAGATAATCAGCCCCAGCATTTT

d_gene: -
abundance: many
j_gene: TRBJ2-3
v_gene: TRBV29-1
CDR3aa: CSVTKRVSTDTQYF
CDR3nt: TGCAGCGTTACAAAACGCGTCAGCACAGATACGCAGTATTTT

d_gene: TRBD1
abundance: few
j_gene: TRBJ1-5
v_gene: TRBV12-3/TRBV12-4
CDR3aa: CASSLRGDQPQHF
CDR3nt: TGTGCCAGCAGTCTCAGGGGGGATCAGCCCCAGCATTTT

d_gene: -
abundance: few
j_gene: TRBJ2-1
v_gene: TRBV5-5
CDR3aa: CASSLYFYNEQFF
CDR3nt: TGTGCCAGCAGCTTGTATTTCTACAATGAGCAGTTCTTC

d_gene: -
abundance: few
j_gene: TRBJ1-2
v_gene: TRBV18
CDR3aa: CASSPSPQVGYGYTF
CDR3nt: TGTGCCAGCTCACCCTCACCACAGGTGGGCTATGGCTACACCTTC

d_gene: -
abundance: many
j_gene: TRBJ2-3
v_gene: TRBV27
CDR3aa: CASSLGDPFTDTQYF
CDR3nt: TGTGCCAGCAGTTTAGGGGACCCTTTCACAGATACGCAGTATTTT

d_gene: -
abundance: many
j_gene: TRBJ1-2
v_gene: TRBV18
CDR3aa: CASSPQGRDYGYTF
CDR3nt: TGTGCCAGCTCACCACAGGGACGGGACTATGGCTACACCTTC

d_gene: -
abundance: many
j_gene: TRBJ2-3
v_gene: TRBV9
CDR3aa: CASSGPPRSTDTQYF
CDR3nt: TGTGCCAGCAGCGGACCGCCCCGAAGCACAGATACGCAGTATTTT

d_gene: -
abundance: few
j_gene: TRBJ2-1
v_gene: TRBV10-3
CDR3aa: CATGGGNEQFF
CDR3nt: TGTGCCACCGGAGGGGGCAATGAGCAGTTCTTC

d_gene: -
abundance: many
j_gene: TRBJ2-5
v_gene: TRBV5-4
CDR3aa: CASSPGGGRWETQYF
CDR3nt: TGTGCCAGCAGCCCCGGAGGGGGACGGTGGGAGACCCAGTACTTC

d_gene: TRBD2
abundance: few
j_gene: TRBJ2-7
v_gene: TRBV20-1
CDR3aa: CSARDWGLATYEQYF
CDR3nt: TGCAGTGCTAGAGATTGGGGACTAGCGACTTACGAGCAGTACTTC

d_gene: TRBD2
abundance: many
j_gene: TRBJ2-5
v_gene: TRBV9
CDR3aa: CASSPGAGKETQYF
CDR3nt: TGTGCCAGCAGCCCGGGAGCGGGGAAAGAGACCCAGTACTTC

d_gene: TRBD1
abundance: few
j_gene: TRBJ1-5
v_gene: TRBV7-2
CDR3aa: CASSFGQDQPQHF
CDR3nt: TGTGCCAGCAGCTTCGGACAGGATCAGCCCCAGCATTTT

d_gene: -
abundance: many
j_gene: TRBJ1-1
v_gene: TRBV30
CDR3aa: CAWTNLLIFDRDTNTEAFF
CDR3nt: TGTGCCTGGACTAACCTCTTGATATTCGACCGGGATACGAACACTGAAGCTTTCTTT

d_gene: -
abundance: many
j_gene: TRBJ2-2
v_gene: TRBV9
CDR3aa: CASSVAPAGTGELFF
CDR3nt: TGTGCCAGCAGCGTAGCGCCGGCGGGCACCGGGGAGCTGTTTTTT

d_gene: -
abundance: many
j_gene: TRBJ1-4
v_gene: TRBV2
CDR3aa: CASTRERDEKLFF
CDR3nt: TGTGCCAGCACGCGGGAGCGCGATGAAAAACTGTTTTTT

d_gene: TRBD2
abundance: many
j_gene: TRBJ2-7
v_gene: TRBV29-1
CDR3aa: CSVLAGGREQYF
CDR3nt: TGCAGCGTACTAGCGGGAGGTCGCGAGCAGTACTTC

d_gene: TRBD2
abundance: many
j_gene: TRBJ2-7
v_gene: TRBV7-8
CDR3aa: CASSLAGTSVLYEQYF
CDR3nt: TGTGCCAGCAGCTTAGCCGGGACTAGCGTCCTCTACGAGCAGTACTTC

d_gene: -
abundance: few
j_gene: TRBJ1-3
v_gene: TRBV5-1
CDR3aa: CASSLVPGENTIYF
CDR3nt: TGCGCCAGCAGCTTGGTTCCAGGGGAAAACACCATATATTTT

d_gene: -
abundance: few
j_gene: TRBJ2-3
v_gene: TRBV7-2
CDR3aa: CASSHPGEEGTDTQYF
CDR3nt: TGTGCCAGCAGCCACCCAGGGGAGGAGGGGACAGATACGCAGTATTTT

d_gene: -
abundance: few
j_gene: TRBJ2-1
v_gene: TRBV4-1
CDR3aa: CASSQVGLASNEQFF
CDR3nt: TGCGCCAGCAGCCAAGTAGGGCTAGCAAGCAATGAGCAGTTCTTC

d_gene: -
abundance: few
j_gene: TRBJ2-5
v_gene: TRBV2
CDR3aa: CASSTYLQTQYF
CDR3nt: TGTGCCAGCAGTACATATCTGCAGACCCAGTACTTC

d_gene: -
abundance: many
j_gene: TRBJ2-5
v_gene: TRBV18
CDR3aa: CASSPDSGETQYF
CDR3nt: TGTGCCAGCTCACCAGACTCCGGTGAGACCCAGTACTTC

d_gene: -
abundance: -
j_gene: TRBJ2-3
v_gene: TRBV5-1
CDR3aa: CASSLAVSESTDTQYF
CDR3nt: TGCGCCAGCAGCTTGGCCGTCAGCGAGAGCACAGATACGCAGTATTTT

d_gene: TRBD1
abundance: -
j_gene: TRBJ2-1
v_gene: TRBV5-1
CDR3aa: CASSPTFGQGPTYNEQFF
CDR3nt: TGCGCCAGCAGCCCGACCTTCGGACAGGGGCCTACCTACAATGAGCAGTTCTTC

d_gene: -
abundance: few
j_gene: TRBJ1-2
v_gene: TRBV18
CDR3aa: CASSPPGNYGYTF
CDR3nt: TGTGCCAGCTCACCACCGGGGAACTATGGCTACACCTTC

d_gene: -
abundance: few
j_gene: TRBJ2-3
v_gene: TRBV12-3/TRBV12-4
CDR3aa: CASRRSDLTDTQYF
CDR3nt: TGTGCCAGCAGGCGAAGTGACCTCACAGATACGCAGTATTTT